Given below is one T cell receptor beta chain in context. Looked up from germline, CDR1 is SNHLY and CDR2 is FYNNEI. The CDR3 is made up of 14 amino acids. V lost 8 bases to trimming and J lost 8 bases, with 21 bases between them. The entry originates in a study of blood T cell repertoires in COVID-19. The assay was immunoSEQ multiplex PCR, and TCRdb's table has in-frame clones only and misses some. The sample lists 400,000 or so clones, nearly 90% occurring once. The source material was PBMCs or T cells enriched from blood (not recorded which). This receptor was identified in a woman aged 40 to 50 with acute COVID-19. The chain joins TRBV2 to TRBJ1-1; weak D call: TRBD1 (5 bases). In DNA form, the CDR3 reads TGTGCCAGCGCCCGACCCCAGGGTATGCTAGAAGCTTTCTTT. This encodes CASARPQGMLEAFF.